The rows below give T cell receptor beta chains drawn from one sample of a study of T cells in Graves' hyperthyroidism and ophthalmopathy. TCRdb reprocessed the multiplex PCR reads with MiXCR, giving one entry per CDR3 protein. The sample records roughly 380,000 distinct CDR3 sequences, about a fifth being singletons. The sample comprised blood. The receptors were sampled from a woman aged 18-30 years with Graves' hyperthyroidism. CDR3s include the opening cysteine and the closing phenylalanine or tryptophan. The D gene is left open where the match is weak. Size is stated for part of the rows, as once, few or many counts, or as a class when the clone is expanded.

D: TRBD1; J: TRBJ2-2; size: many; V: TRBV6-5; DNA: TGTGCCAGCAGCCGGGACAGGGCCGGGGAGCTGTTTTTT; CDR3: CASSRDRAGELFF
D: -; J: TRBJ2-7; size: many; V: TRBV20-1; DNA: TGCAGTGCTAGAGAAGATGCGCCATACGAGCAGTACTTC; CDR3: CSAREDAPYEQYF
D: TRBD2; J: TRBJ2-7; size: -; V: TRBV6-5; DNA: TGTGCCAGCAGCCAAACTAGCGGGGGGGCCGCCGAGCAGTACTTC; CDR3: CASSQTSGGAAEQYF
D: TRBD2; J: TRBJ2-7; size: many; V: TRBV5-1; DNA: TGCGCCAGCAGTTTAGCGGGGGTCTCGTCCGAGCAGTACTTC; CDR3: CASSLAGVSSEQYF
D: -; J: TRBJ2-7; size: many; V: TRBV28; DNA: TGTGCCAGCCGCCTCGCTTCGTACGAGCAGTACTTC; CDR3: CASRLASYEQYF
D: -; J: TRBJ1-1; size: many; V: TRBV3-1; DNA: TGTGCCAGCAGCCCTTTGGGAAGGTCTGAAGCTTTCTTT; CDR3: CASSPLGRSEAFF
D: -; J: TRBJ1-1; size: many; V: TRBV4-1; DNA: TGCGCCAGCAGCCAAGTAGTTCGTCTCGGCACTGAAGCTTTCTTT; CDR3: CASSQVVRLGTEAFF
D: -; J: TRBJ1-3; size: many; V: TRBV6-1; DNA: TGTGCCATCCGAATGGACAACTCTGGAAACACCATATATTTT; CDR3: CAIRMDNSGNTIYF
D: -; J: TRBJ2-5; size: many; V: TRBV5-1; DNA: TGCGCCAGCAGCTTGGAATCCATGAGGCAGACCCAGTACTTC; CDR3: CASSLESMRQTQYF
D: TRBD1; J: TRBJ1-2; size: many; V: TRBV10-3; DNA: TGTGCCATCAGGCGGGACAGCTACCACACTAACTATGGCTACACCTTC; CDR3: CAIRRDSYHTNYGYTF
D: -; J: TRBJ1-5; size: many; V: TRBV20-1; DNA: TGCAGTGCTAGAGTGGGGGCTAGAGATCAGCCCCAGCATTTT; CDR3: CSARVGARDQPQHF
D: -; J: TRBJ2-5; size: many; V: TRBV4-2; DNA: TGTGCCAGCAGCCAAGATCTAGGTGAGGAGACCCAGTACTTC; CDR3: CASSQDLGEETQYF
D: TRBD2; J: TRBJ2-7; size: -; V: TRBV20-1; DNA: TGCAGTGCTAGAGGACCCCAACTAGCGGGGGAAATTGCCCTCTCTTACGAGCAGTACTTC; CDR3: CSARGPQLAGEIALSYEQYF
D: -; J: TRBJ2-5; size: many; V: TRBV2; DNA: TGTGCCAGCAGTGAAGGGCAGAAAGAGACCCAGTACTTC; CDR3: CASSEGQKETQYF
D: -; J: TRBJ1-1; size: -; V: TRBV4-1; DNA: TGCGCCAGCAGCCCCGTGGGGAGGAGGTTGAACACTGAAGCTTTCTTT; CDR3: CASSPVGRRLNTEAFF
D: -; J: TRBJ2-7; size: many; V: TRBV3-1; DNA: TGTGCCAGCAGCCAAGATAAGGATGAGCAGTACTTC; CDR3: CASSQDKDEQYF
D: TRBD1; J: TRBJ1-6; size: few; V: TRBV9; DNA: TGTGCCAGCAGCGCGTCCGGGACAGGGGGCTGGAATTCACCCCTCCACTTT; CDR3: CASSASGTGGWNSPLHF
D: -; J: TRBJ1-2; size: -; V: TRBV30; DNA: TGTGCCTGGAGGGGCAGTGGATTCAACTATGGCTACACCTTC; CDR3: CAWRGSGFNYGYTF
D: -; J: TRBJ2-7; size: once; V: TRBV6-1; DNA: TGTGCCAGCCGAGGAGAGGGGGGAGAGCAGTACTTC; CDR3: CASRGEGGEQYF
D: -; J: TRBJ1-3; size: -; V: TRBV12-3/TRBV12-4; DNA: TGTGCCAGCAGTTTCAGCAGGACTGGAAACACCATATATTTT; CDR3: CASSFSRTGNTIYF
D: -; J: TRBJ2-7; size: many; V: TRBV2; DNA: TGTGCCAGCAGTTGGACTACCTACGAGCAGTACTTC; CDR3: CASSWTTYEQYF
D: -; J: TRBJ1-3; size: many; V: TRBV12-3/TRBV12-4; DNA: TGTGCCAGCAGAACAGGTTTTGGAAACACCATATATTTT; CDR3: CASRTGFGNTIYF
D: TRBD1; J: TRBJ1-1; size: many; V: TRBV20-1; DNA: TGCAGTGCCAAGCAGGACAGGATGAACACTGAAGCTTTCTTT; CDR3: CSAKQDRMNTEAFF
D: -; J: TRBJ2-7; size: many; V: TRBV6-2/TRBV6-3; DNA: TGTGCCAGCAGTTACTCCTCGACAGCGAACTACGAGCAGTACTTC; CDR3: CASSYSSTANYEQYF
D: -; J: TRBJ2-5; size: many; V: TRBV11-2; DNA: TGTGCCAGCAGCTTAGATATGACAAGGGGCGAGACCCAGTACTTC; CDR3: CASSLDMTRGETQYF
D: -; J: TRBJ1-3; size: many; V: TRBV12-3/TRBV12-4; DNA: TGTGCCAGCACCCTCGACGTGTCTGGAAACACCATATATTTT; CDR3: CASTLDVSGNTIYF